The 8 T cell receptor beta chains below come from one sample, sequenced in a study of early T cells in non-severe SARS-CoV-2 infection (dated by TCRdb to the early 2020s). The library came from 5' RACE. For sequencing, a NextSeq 500 was employed. The public reads were reprocessed in TCRdb via fastp at Q25 and MiXCR, keeping in-frame beta chains. Identical CDR3 protein sequences are pooled into one entry, listed with their most common genes and DNA. The sample profile shows approximately 38,000 distinct CDR3 sequences; 4.7% of them were found once. Together, the top ten hold 4.5% to 5.5% of the sample. The sample was whole blood. All receptors come from an adult who was a healthcare worker with PCR-confirmed SARS-CoV-2 infection or an uninfected control (not recorded which).

This clonotype showed up many times. The chain employs TRBV5-1 and TRBJ2-1, with 8 bases lining up with TRBD2. The CDR3 loop spans 12 amino acids. Germline V gives CDR1 SGHRS, CDR2 YFSETQ. The trim removed 8 bases at V and 4 bases at J, leaving 2 bases unmatched. In DNA, the CDR3 is TGCGCCAGTACTAGCGGATACAATGAGCAGTTCTTC. Protein: CASTSGYNEQFF.

This clonotype was observed many times. The chain employs TRBV7-2 and TRBJ2-1; 7 bases are shared with TRBD2. Losses at the gene ends were 0 bases for V and 7 bases for J; bases not matched to a gene: 0. The CDR3 sequence is 13 residues long. In germline, CDR1 is SGHTA, CDR2 FQGNSA. In DNA form, the CDR3 reads TGTGCCAGCAGCTTAGCGGGGGGGAATGAGCAGTTCTTC. Its protein is CASSLAGGNEQFF.

This clonotype was picked up a small number of times. J is TRBJ2-3 and V is TRBV19; 7 bases map to TRBD2. This CDR3 spans 16 amino acids. The J segment lost 2 bases and the V segment lost 5 bases, leaving 10 bases of the junction unmatched. The germline V gene encodes CDR1 LNHDA and CDR2 SQIVND (reference sequence). The CDR3 protein is CASSFSAGTYTDTQYF. The CDR3 DNA reads TGTGCCAGTAGTTTCTCAGCGGGGACCTACACAGATACGCAGTATTTT.

This clonotype was observed at least ten times. V and J are TRBV12-3 or TRBV12-4 and TRBJ2-3, with a tentative D call TRBD2 (7 bases). V was pared by 3 bases and J by 2 bases, with 15 bases between. CDR3 length: 16 residues. The DNA for the CDR3 is TGTGCCAGCAGTTTCGGGGGGCTGCCCCCCACAGATACGCAGTATTTT. Translated, it gives CASSFGGLPPTDTQYF.

This clonotype was recorded many times. The chain's CDR3 is CSARNRANYEQYF. CDR3 coding DNA: TGCAGTGCTAGAAATAGGGCGAACTACGAGCAGTACTTC. This chain uses TRBV20-1 with TRBJ2-7; no firm D call. The CDR3 runs 13 residues. V lost 2 bases and J 3 bases, leaving 11 bases between the germline ends. The germline gives CDR1 DFQATT, CDR2 SNEGSKA (reference sequence).

Only a few counts were recorded for this clonotype. V and J are TRBV2 and TRBJ1-5; maybe TRBD1 (5 bases). The CDR3 extends over 13 amino acids. Trimming took off 6 bases at V and 6 bases at J, with 12 bases between the two ends. Per the germline V gene, CDR1 is SNHLY and CDR2 is FYNNEI. The CDR3 loop reads CASSPRGIQPQHF. The CDR3 region has the DNA TGTGCCAGCAGCCCGCGGGGGATTCAGCCCCAGCATTTT. The full variable domain, completed using reference TRBV2 and TRBJ1-5, is EPEVTQTPSHQVTQMGQEVILRCVPISNHLYFYWYRQILGQKVEFLVSFYNNEISEKSEIFDDQFSVERPDGSNFTLKIRSTKLEDSAMYFCASSPRGIQPQHFGDGTRLSIL.

V gene TRBV12-3 or TRBV12-4 combines with J gene TRBJ2-1; maybe TRBD2 (7 bases). Trimming stripped 2 bases from V and 5 bases from J, with 16 bases between. The CDR3 consists of 16 residues. CDR3 sequence (DNA): TGTGCCAGCAGTTTAAATTGGGGGGGGCGGAACAATGAGCAGTTCTTC. Amino acid sequence: CASSLNWGGRNNEQFF.

This clonotype has just a few counts. V gene TRBV6-6 combines with J gene TRBJ2-6; D not resolved. Germline V CDR1 and CDR2: MNHNY, SVGAGI (reference sequence). The CDR3 is 15 residues long. V dropped 5 bases and J dropped 0 bases, with 8 bases sitting between them. CDR3 protein: CASSPWGSGANVLTF. CDR3 coding DNA: TGTGCCAGCAGTCCCTGGGGCTCTGGGGCCAACGTCCTGACTTTC.